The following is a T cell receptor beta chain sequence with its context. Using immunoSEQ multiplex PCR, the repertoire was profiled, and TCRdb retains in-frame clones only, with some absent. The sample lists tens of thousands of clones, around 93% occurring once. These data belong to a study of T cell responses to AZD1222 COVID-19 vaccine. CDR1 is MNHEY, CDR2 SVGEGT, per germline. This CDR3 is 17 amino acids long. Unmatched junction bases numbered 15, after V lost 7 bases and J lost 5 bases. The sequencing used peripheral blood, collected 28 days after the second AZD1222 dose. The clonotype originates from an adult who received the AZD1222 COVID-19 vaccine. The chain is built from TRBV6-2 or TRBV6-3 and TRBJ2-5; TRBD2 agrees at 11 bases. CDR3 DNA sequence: TGTGCCAGCAACCCTTCGACTAGCGGGATACGCGGGGAGACCCAGTACTTC. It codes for CASNPSTSGIRGETQYF.